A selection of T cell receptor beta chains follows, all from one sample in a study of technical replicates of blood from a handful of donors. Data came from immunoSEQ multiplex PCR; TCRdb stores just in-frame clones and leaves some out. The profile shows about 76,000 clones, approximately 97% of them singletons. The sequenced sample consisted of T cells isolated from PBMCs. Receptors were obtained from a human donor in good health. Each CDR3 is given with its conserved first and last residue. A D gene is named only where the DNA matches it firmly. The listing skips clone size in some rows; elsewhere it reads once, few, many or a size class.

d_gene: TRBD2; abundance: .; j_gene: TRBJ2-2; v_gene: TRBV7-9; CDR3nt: TGTGCCAGCAGCTCATACTGGACTAGCGGGAGTACCGGGGAGCTGTTTTTT; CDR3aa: CASSSYWTSGSTGELFF
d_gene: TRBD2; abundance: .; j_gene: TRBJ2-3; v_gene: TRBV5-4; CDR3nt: TGTGCCAGCAGCTCTAGCGGGAGCCTGCACCGATATTTT; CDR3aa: CASSSSGSLHRYF
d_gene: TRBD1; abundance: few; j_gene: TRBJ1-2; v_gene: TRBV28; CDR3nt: TGTGCCAGCAGTGTGGCCGGGACAGGGAAAGACTATGGCTACACCTTC; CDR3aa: CASSVAGTGKDYGYTF
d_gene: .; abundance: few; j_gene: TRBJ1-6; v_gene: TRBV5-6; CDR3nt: TGTGCCAGCAGCTTTCCGGGAAATTCACCCCTCCACTTT; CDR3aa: CASSFPGNSPLHF
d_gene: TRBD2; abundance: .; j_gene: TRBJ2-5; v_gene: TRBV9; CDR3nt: TGTGCCAGCAGCGCAAGGACTAGCGGCCAAGAGACCCAGTACTTC; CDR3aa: CASSARTSGQETQYF
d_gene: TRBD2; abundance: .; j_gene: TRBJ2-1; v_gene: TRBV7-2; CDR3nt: TGTGCCAGCAGCCTACGGTGGGGGGACTATCCCCACAATGAGCAGTTCTTC; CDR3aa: CASSLRWGDYPHNEQFF
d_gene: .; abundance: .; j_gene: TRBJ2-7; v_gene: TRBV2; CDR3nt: TGTGCCAGCAGTGAAGTAATTACAGGCTACGAGCAGTACTTC; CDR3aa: CASSEVITGYEQYF
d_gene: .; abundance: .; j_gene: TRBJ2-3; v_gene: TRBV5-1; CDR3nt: TGCGCCAGCAGCTTCCAGGGTGCCACAGATACGCAGTATTTT; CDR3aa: CASSFQGATDTQYF
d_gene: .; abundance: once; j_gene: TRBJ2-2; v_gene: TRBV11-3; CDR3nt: TGTGCCAGCAGCTTGGGCCCGGGAACCGGGGAGCTGTTTTTT; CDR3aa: CASSLGPGTGELFF
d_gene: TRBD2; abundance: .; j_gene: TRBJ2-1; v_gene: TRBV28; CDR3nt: TGTGCCAGCAGTTTCCCCTCTAGCGGATTGACAAATGAGCAGTTCTTC; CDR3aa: CASSFPSSGLTNEQFF
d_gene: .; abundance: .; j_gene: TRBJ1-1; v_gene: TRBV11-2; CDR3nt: TGTGCCAGCAGCTTAGAGTTAGAGACTGAAGCTTTCTTT; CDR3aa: CASSLELETEAFF
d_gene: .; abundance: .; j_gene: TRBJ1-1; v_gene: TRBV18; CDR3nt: TGTGCCAGCTCACCACCGAGGAGGACTGAAGCTTTCTTT; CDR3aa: CASSPPRRTEAFF